The present entry profiles one T cell receptor (beta chain) with its context. The CDR3 loop spans 15 amino acids. Germline V gene lookup returns CDR1 WSHSY and CDR2 SAAADI. Trimming cost V 10 bases and J 3 bases, with 22 bases left between them. Repertoires were generated with immunoSEQ multiplex PCR, while TCRdb's copy carries only in-frame clones and drops some. The sample lists 35,000 to 40,000 clones; roughly four fifths were seen once. These data come from a study of graft-versus-host responses after intestinal transplantation. Study background: Every one of the recipients received anti-thymocyte globulin induction and afterwards took tacrolimus and steroids for roughly three years.

The clonotype comes from a human patient who received an intestinal transplant, so some T cells may come from the graft donor. The chain links TRBV10-2 to TRBJ2-7, with D perhaps TRBD2 (6 bases). The sequenced sample was PBMCs, obtained more than 950 days after transplant. In DNA form, the CDR3 reads TGCGCCACCTCCTCGGGAGAGTTCATGTTCTACGAGCAGTACTTC. The encoded protein is CATSSGEFMFYEQYF.